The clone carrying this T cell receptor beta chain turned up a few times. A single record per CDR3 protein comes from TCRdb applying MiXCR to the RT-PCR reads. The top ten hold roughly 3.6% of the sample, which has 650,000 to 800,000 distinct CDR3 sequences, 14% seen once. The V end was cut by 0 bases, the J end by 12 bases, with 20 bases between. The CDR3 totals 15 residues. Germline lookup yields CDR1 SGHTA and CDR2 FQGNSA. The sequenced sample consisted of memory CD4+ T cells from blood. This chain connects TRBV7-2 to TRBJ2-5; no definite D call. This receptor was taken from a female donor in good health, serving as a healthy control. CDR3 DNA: TGTGCCAGCAGCTTAGCGCACGCCTCAGGTGTTACCGAGTACTTC. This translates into CASSLAHASGVTEYF.